This T cell receptor (beta chain) was recorded in a study of T cells in Graves' hyperthyroidism and ophthalmopathy. There were TCR beta CDR3 regions amplified from RNA transcripts. First-round RT-PCR of the TCR CDR3 relied on the HTBI primer set. TCRdb reprocessed the multiplex PCR reads via MiXCR and lists one record per CDR3 protein. The sample consists of over 200,000 distinct CDR3 sequences, 17% of them appearing once. This clonotype was recorded many times. The material sequenced was blood. This sequence originates from a man between 50 and 59 years old with Graves' hyperthyroidism.

In DNA form, the CDR3 reads TGTGCCACCAAAACGGCTAGCGGGAGTCAAGAGACCCAGTACTTC. Translation: CATKTASGSQETQYF. The genes are TRBV15 and TRBJ2-5, with 10 bases identical to TRBD2. The trim removed 7 bases at V and 2 bases at J, leaving 7 bases unmatched. The CDR3 is 15 amino acids. In germline, CDR1 is LNHNV, CDR2 YYDKDF (reference sequence).